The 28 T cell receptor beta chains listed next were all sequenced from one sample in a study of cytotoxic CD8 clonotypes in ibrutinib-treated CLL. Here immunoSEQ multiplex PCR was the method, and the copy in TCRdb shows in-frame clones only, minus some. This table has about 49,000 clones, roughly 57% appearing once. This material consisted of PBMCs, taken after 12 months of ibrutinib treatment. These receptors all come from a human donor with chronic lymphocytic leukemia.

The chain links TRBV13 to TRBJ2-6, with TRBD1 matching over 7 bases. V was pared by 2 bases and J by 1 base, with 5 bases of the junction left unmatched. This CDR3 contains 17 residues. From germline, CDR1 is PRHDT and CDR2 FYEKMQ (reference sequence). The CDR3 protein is CASSLRGRHSGANVLTF. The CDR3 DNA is TGTGCCAGCAGCTTAAGGGGGCGTCATTCTGGGGCCAACGTCCTGACTTTC.

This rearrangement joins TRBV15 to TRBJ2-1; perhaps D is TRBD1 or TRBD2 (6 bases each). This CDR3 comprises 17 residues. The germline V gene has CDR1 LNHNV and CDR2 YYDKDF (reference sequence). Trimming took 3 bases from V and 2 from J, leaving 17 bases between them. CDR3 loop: CATSSIAYGGTYNEQFF. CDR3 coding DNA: TGTGCCACCAGCAGTATTGCATACGGGGGCACCTACAATGAGCAGTTCTTC.

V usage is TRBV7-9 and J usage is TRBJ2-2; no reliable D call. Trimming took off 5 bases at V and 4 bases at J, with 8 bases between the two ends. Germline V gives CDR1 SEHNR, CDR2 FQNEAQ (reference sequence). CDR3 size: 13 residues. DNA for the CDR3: TGTGCCAGCAGCCTTGCGAGCACCGGGGAGCTGTTTTTT. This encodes CASSLASTGELFF.

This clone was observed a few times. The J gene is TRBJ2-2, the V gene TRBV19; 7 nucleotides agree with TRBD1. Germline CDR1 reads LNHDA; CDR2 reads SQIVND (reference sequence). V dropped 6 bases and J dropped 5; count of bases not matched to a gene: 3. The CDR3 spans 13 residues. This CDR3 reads CASRGQLTGELFF. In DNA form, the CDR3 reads TGTGCCAGTAGGGGACAGTTGACCGGGGAGCTGTTTTTT. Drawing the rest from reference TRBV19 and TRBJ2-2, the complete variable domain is DGGITQSPKYLFRKEGQNVTLSCEQNLNHDAMYWYRQDPGQGLRLIYYSQIVNDFQKGDIAEGYSVSREKKESFPLTVTSAQKNPTAFYLCASRGQLTGELFFGEGSRLTVL.

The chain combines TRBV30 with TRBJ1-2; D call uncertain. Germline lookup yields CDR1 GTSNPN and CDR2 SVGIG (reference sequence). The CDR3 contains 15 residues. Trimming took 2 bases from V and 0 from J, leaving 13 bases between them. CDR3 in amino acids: CAWSLFTYPNYGYTF. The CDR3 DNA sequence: TGTGCCTGGAGTCTATTTACATACCCTAACTATGGCTACACCTTC. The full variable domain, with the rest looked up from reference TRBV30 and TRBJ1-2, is SQTIHQWPATLVQPVGSPLSLECTVEGTSNPNLYWYRQAAGRGLQLLFYSVGIGQISSEVPQNLSASRPQDRQFILSSKKLLLSDSGFYLCAWSLFTYPNYGYTFGSGTRLTVV.

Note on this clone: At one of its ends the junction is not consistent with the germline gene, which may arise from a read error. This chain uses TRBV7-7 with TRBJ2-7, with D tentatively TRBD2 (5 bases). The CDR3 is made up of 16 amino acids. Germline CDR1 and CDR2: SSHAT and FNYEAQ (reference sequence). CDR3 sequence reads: CASSPDSRAHSYEQYF. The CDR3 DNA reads TGTGCTAGCAGCCCGGACTCGCGGGCACACTCCTACGAGCAGTACTTC.

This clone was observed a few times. The CDR3 nucleotides are TGTGCCTGGAGGGTTGCTAGCGAGCAGTACTTC. Residues: CAWRVASEQYF. The rearrangement links TRBV30 to TRBJ2-7; D call uncertain. This CDR3 has 11 residues. V was cut by 3 bases and J by 6 bases, with 9 bases left in between. The germline V gene encodes CDR1 GTSNPN and CDR2 SVGIG (reference sequence).

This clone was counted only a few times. In nucleotides, the CDR3 is TGTGCCAGCAGAAAAGCAGGGTTTTCCTACGAGCAGTACTTC. Amino acid sequence: CASRKAGFSYEQYF. The chain couples TRBV2 to TRBJ2-7, with D possibly matching TRBD1 (5 bases). Germline CDR1 SNHLY, CDR2 FYNNEI. This CDR3 has 14 amino acids. V lost 6 bases, J lost 1 base, and 13 bases lay in between.

The CDR3 DNA is TGTGCCAGCAGCCCGGGGGCCTCTGGAAACACCATATATTTT. Its protein product is CASSPGASGNTIYF. The chain carries TRBV28 and TRBJ1-3; possible D gene TRBD1, 6 bases. The germline CDR1 and CDR2 sequences are MDHEN and SYDVKM. Trimming stripped 6 bases from V and 0 bases from J, with 9 bases between. The CDR3 has 14 residues.

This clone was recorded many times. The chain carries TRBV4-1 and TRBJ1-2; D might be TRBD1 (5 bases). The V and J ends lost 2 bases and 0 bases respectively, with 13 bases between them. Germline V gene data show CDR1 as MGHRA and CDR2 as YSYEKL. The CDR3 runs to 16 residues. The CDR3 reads CASSQHQEGTNYGYTF. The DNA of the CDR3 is TGCGCCAGCAGCCAACACCAGGAGGGGACTAACTATGGCTACACCTTC.

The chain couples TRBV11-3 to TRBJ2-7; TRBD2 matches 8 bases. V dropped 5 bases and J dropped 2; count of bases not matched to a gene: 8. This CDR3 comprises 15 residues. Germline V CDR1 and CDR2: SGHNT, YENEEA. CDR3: CASSPAGEGTYEQYF. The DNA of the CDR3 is TGTGCCAGCAGCCCAGCGGGGGAAGGGACCTACGAGCAGTACTTC.

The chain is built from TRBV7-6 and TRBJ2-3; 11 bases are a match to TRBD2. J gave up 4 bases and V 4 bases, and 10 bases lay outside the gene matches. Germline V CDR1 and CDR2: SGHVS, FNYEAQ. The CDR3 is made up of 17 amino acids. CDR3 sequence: CASSSPIAGGTPDTQYF. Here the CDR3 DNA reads TGTGCCAGCAGCTCCCCAATAGCGGGAGGGACCCCAGATACGCAGTATTTT.

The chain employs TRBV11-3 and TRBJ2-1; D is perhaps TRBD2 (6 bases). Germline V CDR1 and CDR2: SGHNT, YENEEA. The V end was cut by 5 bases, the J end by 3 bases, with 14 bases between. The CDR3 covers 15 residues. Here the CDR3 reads CASSPGHSGYNEQFF. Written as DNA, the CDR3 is TGTGCCAGCAGCCCTGGGCATAGCGGCTACAATGAGCAGTTCTTC. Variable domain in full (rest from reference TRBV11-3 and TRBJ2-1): EAGVVQSPRYKIIEKKQPVAFWCNPISGHNTLYWYLQNLGQGPELLIRYENEEAVDDSQLPKDRFSAERLKGVDSTLKIQPAELGDSAVYLCASSPGHSGYNEQFFGPGTRLTVL.

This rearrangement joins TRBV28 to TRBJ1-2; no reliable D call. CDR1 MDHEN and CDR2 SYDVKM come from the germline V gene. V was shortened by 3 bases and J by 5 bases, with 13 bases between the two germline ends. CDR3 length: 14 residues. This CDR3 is CASSFQSQRYGYTF. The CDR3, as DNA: TGTGCCAGCAGTTTTCAAAGCCAGCGATATGGCTACACCTTC.

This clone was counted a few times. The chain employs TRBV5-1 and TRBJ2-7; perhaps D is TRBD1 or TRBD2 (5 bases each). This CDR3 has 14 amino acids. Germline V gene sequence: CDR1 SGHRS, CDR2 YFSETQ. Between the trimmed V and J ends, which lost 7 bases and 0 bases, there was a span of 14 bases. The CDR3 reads CASSRDGLSYEQYF. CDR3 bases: TGCGCCAGCTCCCGGGACGGACTCTCCTACGAGCAGTACTTC.

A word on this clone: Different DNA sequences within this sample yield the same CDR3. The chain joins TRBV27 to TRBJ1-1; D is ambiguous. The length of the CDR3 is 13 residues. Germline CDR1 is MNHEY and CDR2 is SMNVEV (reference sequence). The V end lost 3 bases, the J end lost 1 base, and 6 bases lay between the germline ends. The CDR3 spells CASSLGGNTEAFF. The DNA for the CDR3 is TGTGCCAGCAGTTTGGGAGGGAACACTGAAGCTTTCTTT.

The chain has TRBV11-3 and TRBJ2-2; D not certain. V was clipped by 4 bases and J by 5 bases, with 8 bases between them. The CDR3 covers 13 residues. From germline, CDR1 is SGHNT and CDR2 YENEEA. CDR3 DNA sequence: TGTGCCAGCAGCTCACCAGGTACCGGGGAGCTGTTTTTT. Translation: CASSSPGTGELFF.

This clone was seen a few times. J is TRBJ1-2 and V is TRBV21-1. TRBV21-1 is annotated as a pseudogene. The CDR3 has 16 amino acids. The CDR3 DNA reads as TGTGCCAGCAGCAAAGGGCAAGGCTCCCGGGACTATGGCTACACCTTC. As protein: CASSKGQGSRDYGYTF.

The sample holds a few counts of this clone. The DNA of the CDR3 is TGTGCCAGCAGTTACTCGGGGGCCCGGCAGCCCCAGCATTTT. The encoded protein is CASSYSGARQPQHF. The chain has TRBV6-6 and TRBJ1-5; maybe TRBD1 (6 bases). CDR3 length: 14 amino acids. The germline V and J ends were trimmed by 0 bases and 7 bases, with 10 bases remaining between them. In germline, CDR1 is MNHNY, CDR2 SVGAGI (reference sequence).

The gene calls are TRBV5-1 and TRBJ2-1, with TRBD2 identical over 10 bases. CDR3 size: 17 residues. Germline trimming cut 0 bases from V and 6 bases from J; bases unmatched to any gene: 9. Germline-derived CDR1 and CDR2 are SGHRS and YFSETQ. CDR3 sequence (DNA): TGCGCCAGCAGCTTGGCCTCACTAGCGGGACGTAGCAATGAGCAGTTCTTC. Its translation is CASSLASLAGRSNEQFF.

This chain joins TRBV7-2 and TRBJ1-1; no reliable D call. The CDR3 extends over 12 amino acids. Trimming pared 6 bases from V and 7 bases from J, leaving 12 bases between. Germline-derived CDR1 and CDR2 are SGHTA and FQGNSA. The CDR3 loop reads CASSPRHFEAFF. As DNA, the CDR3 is TGTGCCAGCAGTCCACGACATTTTGAAGCTTTCTTT.

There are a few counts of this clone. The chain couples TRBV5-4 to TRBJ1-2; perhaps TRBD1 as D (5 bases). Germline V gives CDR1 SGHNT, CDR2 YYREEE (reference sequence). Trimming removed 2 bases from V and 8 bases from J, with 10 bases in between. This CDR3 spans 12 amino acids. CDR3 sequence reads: CASSFQGPGYTF. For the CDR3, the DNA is TGTGCCAGCAGCTTTCAGGGCCCGGGCTACACCTTC.

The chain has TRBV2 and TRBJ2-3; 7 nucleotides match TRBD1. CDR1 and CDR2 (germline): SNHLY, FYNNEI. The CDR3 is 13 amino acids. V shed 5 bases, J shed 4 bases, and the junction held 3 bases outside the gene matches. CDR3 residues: CASSQQGPDTQYF. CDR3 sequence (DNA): TGTGCCAGCAGTCAACAGGGGCCAGATACGCAGTATTTT.

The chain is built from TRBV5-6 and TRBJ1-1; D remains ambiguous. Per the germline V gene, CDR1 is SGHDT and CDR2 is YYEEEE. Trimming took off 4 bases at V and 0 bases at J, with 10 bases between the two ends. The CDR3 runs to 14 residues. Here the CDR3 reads CASSVGIMNTEAFF. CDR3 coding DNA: TGTGCCAGCAGCGTAGGGATCATGAACACTGAAGCTTTCTTT.

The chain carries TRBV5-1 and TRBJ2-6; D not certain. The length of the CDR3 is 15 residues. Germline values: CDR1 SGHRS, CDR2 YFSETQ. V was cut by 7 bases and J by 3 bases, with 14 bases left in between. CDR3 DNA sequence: TGCGCCAGCCGCTCGTCCTCAGGTGGGGCCAACGTCCTGACTTTC. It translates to CASRSSSGGANVLTF.

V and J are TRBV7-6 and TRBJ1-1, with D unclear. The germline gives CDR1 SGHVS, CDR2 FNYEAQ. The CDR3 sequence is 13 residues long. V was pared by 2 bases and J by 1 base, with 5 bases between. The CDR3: CASSLTGNTEAFF. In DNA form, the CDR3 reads TGTGCCAGCAGCTTAACGGGGAACACTGAAGCTTTCTTT.

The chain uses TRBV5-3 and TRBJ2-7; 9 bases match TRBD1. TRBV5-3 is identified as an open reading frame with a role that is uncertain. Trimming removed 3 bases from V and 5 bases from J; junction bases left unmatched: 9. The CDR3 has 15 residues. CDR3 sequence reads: CARSSMGQGFHEQYF. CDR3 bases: TGTGCCAGAAGCTCAATGGGACAGGGATTCCACGAGCAGTACTTC.

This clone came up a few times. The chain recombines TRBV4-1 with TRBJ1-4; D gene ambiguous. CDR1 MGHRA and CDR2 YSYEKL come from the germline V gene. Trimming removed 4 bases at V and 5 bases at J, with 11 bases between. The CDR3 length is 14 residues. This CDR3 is CASSPKGINEKLFF. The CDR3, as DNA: TGCGCCAGCAGCCCTAAGGGAATAAATGAAAAACTGTTTTTT.